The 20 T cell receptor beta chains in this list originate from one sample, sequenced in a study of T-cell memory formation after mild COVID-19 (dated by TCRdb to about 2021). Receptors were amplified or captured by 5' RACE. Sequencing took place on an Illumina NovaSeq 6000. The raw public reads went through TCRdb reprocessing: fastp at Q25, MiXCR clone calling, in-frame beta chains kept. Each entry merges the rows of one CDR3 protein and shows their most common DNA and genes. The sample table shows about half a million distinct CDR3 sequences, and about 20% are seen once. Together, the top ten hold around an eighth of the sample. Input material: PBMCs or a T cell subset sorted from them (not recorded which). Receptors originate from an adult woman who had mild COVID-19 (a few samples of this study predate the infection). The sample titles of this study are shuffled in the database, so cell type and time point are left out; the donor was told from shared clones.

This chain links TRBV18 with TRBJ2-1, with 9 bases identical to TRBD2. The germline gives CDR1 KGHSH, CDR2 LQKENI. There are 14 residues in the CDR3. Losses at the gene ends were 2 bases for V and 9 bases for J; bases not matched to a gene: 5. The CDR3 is CASSPLALAGEQFF. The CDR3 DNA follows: TGTGCCAGCTCACCATTAGCACTAGCGGGTGAGCAGTTCTTC.

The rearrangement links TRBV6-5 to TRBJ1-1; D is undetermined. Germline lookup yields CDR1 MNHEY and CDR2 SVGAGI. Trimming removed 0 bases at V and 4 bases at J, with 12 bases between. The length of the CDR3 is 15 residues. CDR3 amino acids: CASSYSARGSTEAFF. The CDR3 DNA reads TGTGCCAGCAGTTACTCGGCTAGAGGGAGCACTGAAGCTTTCTTT.

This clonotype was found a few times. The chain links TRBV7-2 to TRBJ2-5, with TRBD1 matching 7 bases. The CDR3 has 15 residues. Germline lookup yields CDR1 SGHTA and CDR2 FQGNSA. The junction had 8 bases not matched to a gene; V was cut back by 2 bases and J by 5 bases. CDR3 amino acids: CASSLPNRGVETQYF. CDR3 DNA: TGTGCCAGCAGCTTACCGAACAGGGGCGTGGAGACCCAGTACTTC.

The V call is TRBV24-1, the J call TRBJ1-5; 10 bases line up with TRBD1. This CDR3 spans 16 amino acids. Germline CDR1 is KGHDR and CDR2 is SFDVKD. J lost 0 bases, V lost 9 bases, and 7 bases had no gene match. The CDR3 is CATSGTGAYSNQPQHF. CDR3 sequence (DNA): TGTGCCACCTCCGGGACAGGGGCCTATAGCAATCAGCCCCAGCATTTT.

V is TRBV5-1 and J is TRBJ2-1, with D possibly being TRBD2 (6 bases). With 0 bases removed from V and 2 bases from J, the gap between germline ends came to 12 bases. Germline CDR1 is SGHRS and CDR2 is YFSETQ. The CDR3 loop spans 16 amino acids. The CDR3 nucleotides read TGCGCCAGCAGCTTGGCCGGGACGGGGGCCTACAATGAGCAGTTCTTC. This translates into CASSLAGTGAYNEQFF.

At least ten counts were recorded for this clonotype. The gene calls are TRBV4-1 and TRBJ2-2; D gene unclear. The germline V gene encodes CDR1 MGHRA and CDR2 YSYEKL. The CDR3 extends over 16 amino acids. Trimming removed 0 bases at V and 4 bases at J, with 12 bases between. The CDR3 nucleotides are TGCGCCAGCAGCCAAGATGAAACCGCTCCCACCGGGGAGCTGTTTTTT. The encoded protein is CASSQDETAPTGELFF.

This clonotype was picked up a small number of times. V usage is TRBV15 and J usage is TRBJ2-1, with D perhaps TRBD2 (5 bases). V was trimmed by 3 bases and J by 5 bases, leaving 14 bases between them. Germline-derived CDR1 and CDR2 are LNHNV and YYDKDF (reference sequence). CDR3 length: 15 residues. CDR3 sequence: CATSSRALAHNEQFF. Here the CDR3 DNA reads TGTGCCACCAGCAGCCGCGCCCTAGCTCACAATGAGCAGTTCTTC.

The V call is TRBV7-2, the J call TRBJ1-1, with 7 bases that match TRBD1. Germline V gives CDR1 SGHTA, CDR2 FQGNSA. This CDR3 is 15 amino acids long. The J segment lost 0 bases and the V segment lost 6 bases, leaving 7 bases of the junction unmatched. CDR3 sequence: CASRRRGRVNTEAFF. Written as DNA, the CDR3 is TGTGCCAGCAGGAGGAGGGGGCGAGTGAACACTGAAGCTTTCTTT.

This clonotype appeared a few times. CDR3 in amino acids: CSAHDRSYNEQFF. Written as DNA, the CDR3 is TGCAGCGCTCATGACCGCTCCTACAATGAGCAGTTCTTC. The chain joins TRBV29-1 to TRBJ2-1; D is undetermined. Trimming shortened V by 7 bases and J by 0 bases, and 10 bases separated the two germline ends. CDR1 is SQVTM, CDR2 ANQGSEA, per germline. The CDR3 is 13 amino acids.

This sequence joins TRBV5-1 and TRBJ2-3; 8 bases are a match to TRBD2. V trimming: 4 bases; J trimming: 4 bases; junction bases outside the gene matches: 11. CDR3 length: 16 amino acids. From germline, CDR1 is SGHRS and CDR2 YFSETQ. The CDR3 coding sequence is TGCGCCAGCAGCCAGGAGGGGCGGGGGGCCTCAGATACGCAGTATTTT. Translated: CASSQEGRGASDTQYF.

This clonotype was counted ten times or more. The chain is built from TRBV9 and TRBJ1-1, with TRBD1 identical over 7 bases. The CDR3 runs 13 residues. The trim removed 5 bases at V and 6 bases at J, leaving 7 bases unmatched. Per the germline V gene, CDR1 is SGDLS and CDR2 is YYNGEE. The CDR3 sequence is CASRGDRVAEAFF. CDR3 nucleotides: TGTGCCAGCAGGGGAGACAGGGTAGCTGAAGCTTTCTTT.

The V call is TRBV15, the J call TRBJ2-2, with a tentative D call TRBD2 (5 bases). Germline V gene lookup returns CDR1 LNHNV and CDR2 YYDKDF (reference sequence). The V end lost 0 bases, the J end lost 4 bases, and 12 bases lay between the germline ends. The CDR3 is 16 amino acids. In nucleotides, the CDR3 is TGTGCCACCAGCAGAGATCCCACGGGGAGCACCGGGGAGCTGTTTTTT. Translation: CATSRDPTGSTGELFF.

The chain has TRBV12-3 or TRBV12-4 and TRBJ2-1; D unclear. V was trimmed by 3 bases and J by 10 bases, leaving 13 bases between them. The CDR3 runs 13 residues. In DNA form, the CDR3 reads TGTGCCAGCAGTTTTCGATCGATCCCCGAGCAGTTCTTC. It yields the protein CASSFRSIPEQFF.

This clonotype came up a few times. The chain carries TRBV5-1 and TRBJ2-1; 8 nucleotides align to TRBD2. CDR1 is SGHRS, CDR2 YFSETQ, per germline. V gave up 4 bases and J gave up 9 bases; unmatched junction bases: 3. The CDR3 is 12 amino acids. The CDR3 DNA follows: TGCGCCAGCAGCCCCAGCGGGGGTGAGCAGTTCTTC. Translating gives CASSPSGGEQFF.

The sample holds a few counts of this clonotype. The CDR3 spells CASSPGLGTGPNTEAFF. The CDR3 DNA reads as TGCGCCAGCAGCCCTGGCCTAGGGACAGGGCCGAACACTGAAGCTTTCTTT. The chain couples TRBV5-1 to TRBJ1-1; 9 nucleotides agree with TRBD1. The CDR3 runs to 17 residues. The V gene's germline CDR1 is SGHRS and CDR2 YFSETQ. The V segment lost 4 bases and the J segment 1 base; nucleotides outside the gene matches: 11.

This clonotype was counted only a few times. Here the CDR3 DNA reads TGCAGTGCTAGATCAAACACTGAAGCTTTCTTT. Protein sequence: CSARSNTEAFF. The chain joins TRBV20-1 to TRBJ1-1; D is uncertain. Trimming removed 2 bases at V and 2 bases at J, with 3 bases between. Germline V lookup: CDR1 DFQATT, CDR2 SNEGSKA (reference sequence). The CDR3 has 11 residues.

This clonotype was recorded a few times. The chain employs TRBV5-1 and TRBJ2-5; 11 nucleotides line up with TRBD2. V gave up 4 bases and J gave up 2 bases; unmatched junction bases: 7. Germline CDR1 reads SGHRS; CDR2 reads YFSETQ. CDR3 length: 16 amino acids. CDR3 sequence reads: CASSEGTSGKQETQYF. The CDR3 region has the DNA TGCGCCAGCAGCGAAGGGACTAGCGGAAAGCAAGAGACCCAGTACTTC.

In DNA, the CDR3 is TGCAGCGTGAGATCGGGGGCGACGAACACTGAAGCTTTCTTT. Translated, it gives CSVRSGATNTEAFF. This rearrangement joins TRBV29-1 to TRBJ1-1, with D possibly TRBD1 on 6 matching bases. This CDR3 region has 14 residues. Trimming took off 6 bases at V and 1 base at J, with 15 bases between the two ends. Germline CDR1 reads SQVTM; CDR2 reads ANQGSEA.

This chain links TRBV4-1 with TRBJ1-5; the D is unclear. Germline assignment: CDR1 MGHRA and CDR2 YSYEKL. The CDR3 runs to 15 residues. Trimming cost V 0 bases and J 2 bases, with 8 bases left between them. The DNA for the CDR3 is TGCGCCAGCAGCCAAGAATCGGGTGGCAATCAGCCCCAGCATTTT. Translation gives CASSQESGGNQPQHF.

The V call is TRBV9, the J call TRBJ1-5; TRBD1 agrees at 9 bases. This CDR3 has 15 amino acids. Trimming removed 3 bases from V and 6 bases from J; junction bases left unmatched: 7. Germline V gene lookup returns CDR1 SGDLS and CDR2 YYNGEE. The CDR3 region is CASSAGTGYSQPQHF. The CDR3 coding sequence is TGTGCCAGCAGCGCCGGGACAGGGTATAGTCAGCCCCAGCATTTT.